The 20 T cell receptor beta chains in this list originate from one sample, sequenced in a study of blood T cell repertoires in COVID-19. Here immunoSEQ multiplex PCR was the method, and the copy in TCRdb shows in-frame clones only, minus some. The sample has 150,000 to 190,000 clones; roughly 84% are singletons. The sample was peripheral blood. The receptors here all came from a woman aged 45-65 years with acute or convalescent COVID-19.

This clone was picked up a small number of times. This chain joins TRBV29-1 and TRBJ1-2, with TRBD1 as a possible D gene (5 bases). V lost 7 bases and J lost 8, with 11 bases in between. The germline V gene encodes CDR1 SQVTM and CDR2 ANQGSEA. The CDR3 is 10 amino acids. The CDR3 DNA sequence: TGCAGCGGCCTGACAGACGGCTACACCTTC. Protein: CSGLTDGYTF.

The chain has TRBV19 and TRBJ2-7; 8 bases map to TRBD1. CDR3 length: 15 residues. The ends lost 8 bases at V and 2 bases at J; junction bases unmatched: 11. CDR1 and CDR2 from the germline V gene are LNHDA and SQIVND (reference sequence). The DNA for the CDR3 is TGTGCCAGTCGCCCCCGACAGGGGAATCCCTACGAGCAGTACTTC. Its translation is CASRPRQGNPYEQYF. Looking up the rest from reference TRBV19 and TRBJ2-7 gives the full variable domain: DGGITQSPKYLFRKEGQNVTLSCEQNLNHDAMYWYRQDPGQGLRLIYYSQIVNDFQKGDIAEGYSVSREKKESFPLTVTSAQKNPTAFYLCASRPRQGNPYEQYFGPGTRLTVT.

As DNA, the CDR3 is TGTGCCAGCAGCGTAGCGAGCGGGAGTGGCGGGGAGCTGTTTTTT. Protein product: CASSVASGSGGELFF. V usage is TRBV9 and J usage is TRBJ2-2; 8 nucleotides line up with TRBD2. The CDR3 consists of 15 residues. CDR1 and CDR2 from the germline V gene are SGDLS and YYNGEE. The V and J ends lost 0 bases and 7 bases, in that order; junction bases with no gene match: 5.

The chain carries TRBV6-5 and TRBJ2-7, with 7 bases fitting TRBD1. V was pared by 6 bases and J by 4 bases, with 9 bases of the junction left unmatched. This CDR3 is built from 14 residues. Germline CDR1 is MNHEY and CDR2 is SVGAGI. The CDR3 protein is CASRLGQASYEQYF. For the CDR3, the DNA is TGTGCCAGCAGATTAGGACAGGCAAGTTACGAGCAGTACTTC.

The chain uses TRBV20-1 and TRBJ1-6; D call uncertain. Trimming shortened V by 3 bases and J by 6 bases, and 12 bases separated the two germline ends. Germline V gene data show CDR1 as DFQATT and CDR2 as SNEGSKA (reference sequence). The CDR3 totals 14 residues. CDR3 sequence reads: CSASERAGNSPLHF. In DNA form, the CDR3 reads TGCAGTGCTAGTGAAAGGGCGGGTAATTCACCCCTCCACTTT.

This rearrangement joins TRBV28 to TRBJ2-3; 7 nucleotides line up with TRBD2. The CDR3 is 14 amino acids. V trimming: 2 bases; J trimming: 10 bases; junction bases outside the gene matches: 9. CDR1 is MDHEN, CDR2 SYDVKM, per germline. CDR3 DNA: TGTGCCAGCAGTTTAAGAGGGCGGGACTACTCGCAGTATTTT. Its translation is CASSLRGRDYSQYF. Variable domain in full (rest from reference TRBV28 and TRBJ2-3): DVKVTQSSRYLVKRTGEKVFLECVQDMDHENMFWYRQDPGLGLRLIYFSYDVKMKEKGDIPEGYSVSREKKERFSLILESASTNQTSMYLCASSLRGRDYSQYFGPGTRLTVL.

The CDR3 DNA is TGTGCCAGCTCTCCGACGGACAGGGCCTTCAACACTGAAGCTTTCTTT. It translates to CASSPTDRAFNTEAFF. The chain employs TRBV18 and TRBJ1-1; 8 bases agree with TRBD1. The junction had 11 bases not matched to a gene; V was cut back by 6 bases and J by 2 bases. The germline CDR1 and CDR2 sequences are KGHSH and LQKENI. The CDR3 runs 16 residues.

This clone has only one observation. Written as DNA, the CDR3 is TGTGCCAGCAGCGCACAGGGAATGGGCGATGAGCAGTTCTTC. Translation gives CASSAQGMGDEQFF. This chain joins TRBV27 and TRBJ2-1, with D possibly being TRBD1 (6 bases). V was trimmed by 6 bases and J by 8 bases, leaving 17 bases between them. Germline V lookup: CDR1 MNHEY, CDR2 SMNVEV (reference sequence). The CDR3 runs 14 residues.

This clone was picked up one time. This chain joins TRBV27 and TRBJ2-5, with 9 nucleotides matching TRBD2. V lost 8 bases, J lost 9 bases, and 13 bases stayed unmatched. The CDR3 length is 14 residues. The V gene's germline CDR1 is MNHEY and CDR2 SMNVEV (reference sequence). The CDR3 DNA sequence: TGTGCCAGCGCAGAGACTAGCGGAATTTGGGCCCAGTACTTC. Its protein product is CASAETSGIWAQYF.

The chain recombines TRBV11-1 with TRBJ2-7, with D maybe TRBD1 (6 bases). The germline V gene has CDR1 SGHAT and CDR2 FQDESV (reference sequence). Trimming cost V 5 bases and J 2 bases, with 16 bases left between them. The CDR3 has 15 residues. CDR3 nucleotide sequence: TGTGCCAGCAGCGCCACCGGGACACAGACCTACGAGCAGTACTTC. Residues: CASSATGTQTYEQYF. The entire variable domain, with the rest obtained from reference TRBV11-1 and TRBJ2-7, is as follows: EAEVAQSPRYKITEKSQAVAFWCDPISGHATLYWYRQILGQGPELLVQFQDESVVDDSQLPKDRFSAERLKGVDSTLKIQPAELGDSAMYLCASSATGTQTYEQYFGPGTRLTVT.

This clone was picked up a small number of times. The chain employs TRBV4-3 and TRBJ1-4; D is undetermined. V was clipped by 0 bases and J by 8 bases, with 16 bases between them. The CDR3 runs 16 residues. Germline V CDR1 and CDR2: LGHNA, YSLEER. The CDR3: CASSQDPGYVSEKLFF. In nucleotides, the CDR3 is TGCGCCAGCAGCCAAGATCCGGGTTACGTCTCCGAAAAACTGTTTTTT.

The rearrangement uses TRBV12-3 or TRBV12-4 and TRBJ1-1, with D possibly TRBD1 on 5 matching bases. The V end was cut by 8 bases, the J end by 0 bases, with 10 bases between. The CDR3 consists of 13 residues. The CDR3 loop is CASGIQVNTEAFF. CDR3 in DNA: TGTGCCAGCGGAATACAGGTGAACACTGAAGCTTTCTTT.

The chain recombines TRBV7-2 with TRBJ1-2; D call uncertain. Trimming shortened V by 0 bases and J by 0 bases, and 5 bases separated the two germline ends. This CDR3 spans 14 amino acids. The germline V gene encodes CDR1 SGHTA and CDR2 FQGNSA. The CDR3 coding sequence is TGTGCCAGCAGCTTAGCGCGAGCTAACTATGGCTACACCTTC. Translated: CASSLARANYGYTF.

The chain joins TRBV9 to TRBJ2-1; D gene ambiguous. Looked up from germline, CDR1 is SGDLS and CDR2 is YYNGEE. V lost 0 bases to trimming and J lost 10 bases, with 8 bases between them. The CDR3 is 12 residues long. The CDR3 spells CASSVGSREQFF. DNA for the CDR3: TGTGCCAGCAGCGTAGGGTCCCGGGAGCAGTTCTTC.

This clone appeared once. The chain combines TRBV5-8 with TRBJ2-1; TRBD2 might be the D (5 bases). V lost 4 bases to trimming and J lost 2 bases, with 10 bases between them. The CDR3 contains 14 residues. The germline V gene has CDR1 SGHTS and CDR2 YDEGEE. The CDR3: CASSEEGAYNEQFF. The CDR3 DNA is TGTGCCAGCAGCGAAGAGGGAGCCTACAATGAGCAGTTCTTC.

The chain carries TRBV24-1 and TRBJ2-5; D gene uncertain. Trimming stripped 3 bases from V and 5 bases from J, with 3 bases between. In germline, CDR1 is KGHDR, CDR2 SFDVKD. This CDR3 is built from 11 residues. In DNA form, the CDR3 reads TGTGCCACCAGTGATCGGGAGACCCAGTACTTC. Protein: CATSDRETQYF.

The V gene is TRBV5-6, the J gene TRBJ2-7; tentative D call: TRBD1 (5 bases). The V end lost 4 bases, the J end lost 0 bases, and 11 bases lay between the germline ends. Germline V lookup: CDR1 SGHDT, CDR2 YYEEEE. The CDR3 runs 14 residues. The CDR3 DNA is TGTGCCAGCAGCCTAGGACACCTCTCCTACGAGCAGTACTTC. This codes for CASSLGHLSYEQYF.

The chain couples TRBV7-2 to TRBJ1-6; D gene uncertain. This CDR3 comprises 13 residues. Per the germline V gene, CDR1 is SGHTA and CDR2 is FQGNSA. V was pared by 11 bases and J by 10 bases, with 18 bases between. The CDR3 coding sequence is TGTGCCGCGGGAGTCACCCGGAACTCACCCCTCCACTTT. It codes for CAAGVTRNSPLHF.

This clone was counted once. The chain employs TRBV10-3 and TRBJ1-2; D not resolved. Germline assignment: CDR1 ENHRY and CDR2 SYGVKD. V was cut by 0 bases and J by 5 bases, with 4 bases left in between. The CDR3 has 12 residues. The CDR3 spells CAISESTYGYTF. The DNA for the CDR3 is TGTGCCATCAGTGAGTCGACATATGGCTACACCTTC.

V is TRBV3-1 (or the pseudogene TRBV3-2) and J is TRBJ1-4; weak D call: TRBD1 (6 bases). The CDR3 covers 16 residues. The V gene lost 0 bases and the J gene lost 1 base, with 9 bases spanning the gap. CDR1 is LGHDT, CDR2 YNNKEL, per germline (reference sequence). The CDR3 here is CASSQELRGTNEKLFF. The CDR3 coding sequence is TGTGCCAGCAGCCAAGAGCTCAGGGGAACTAATGAAAAACTGTTTTTT.